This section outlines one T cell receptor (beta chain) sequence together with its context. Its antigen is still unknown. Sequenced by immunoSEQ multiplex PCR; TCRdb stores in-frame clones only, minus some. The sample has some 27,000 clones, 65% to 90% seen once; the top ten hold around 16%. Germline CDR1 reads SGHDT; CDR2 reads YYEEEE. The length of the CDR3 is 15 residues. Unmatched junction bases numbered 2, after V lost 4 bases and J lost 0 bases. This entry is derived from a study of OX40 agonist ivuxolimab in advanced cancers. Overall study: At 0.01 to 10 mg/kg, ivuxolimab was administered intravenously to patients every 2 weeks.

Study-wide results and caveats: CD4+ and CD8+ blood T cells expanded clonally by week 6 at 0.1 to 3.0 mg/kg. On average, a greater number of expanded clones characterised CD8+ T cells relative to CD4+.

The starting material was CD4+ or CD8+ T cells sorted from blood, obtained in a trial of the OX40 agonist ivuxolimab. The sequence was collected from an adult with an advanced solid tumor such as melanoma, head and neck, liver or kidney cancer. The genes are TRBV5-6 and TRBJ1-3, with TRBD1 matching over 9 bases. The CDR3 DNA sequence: TGTGCCAGCAGCCCGACAGGGGGCTCTGGAAACACCATATATTTT. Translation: CASSPTGGSGNTIYF.